Sequencing of this T cell receptor (beta chain) was carried out in a study of T cell changes during pregnancy in multiple sclerosis. Here immunoSEQ multiplex PCR was the method, and the copy in TCRdb shows in-frame clones only, minus some. The sample lists around 21,000 clones, about 85% occurring once. The CDR3 spans 11 residues. CDR1 and CDR2 from the germline V gene are SGDLS and YYNGEE. Trimming took off 3 bases at V and 6 bases at J, with 3 bases between the two ends. The sequences come from CD8+ T cells from peripheral blood mononuclear cells, collected after pregnancy. The receptor's source is a female donor in good health, enrolled as a control in a pregnancy study. The chain employs TRBV9 and TRBJ2-2, with D hard to call. CDR3 sequence: CASSAAGELFF. The CDR3 DNA is TGTGCCAGCAGCGCCGCCGGGGAGCTGTTTTTT.